There are many counts of the clone carrying this TCR beta chain. The germline V gene encodes CDR1 PRHDT and CDR2 FYEKMQ (reference sequence). The CDR3 contains 17 residues. V was clipped by 5 bases and J by 1 base, with 20 bases between them. The sample originates from a study of blood T cells in healthy people across ages. Sample-barcoded 5' priming and a J-beta primer mix drove a second PCR of 7 to 11 cycles. TCRdb redid the calling of the 5' RACE reads with MiXCR, one entry per CDR3 protein. The table records more than 900,000 distinct CDR3 sequences, roughly a quarter of them present only once. The same sample was also studied in work on T cells of mothers and their children. From that paper: A few healthy Caucasian mothers served as donors, and their six children did as well. Related mother-child pairs shared slightly more overlap than unrelated pairs, but the difference was non-significant.

This TCR came from a girl aged 2 to 9 in good health. The sequenced sample consisted of blood. This chain uses TRBV13 with TRBJ1-1; no definite D call. CDR3 sequence (DNA): TGTGCCAGCAGCCCCGCCGGTGTGAAGGGAGGGAACACTGAAGCTTTCTTT. The encoded protein is CASSPAGVKGGNTEAFF.